This TCR beta chain derives from a study of T cell responses to AZD1222 COVID-19 vaccine. Study observations and caveats: Spike as a whole was targeted by vaccine-associated CD4 TCRs, dominant at 160-218 and 743-854. After the peak T cell response, and only then, were repertoires sampled. Clonal diversity was possibly underestimated, and the donors were mostly white British, with more females. Reportedly, nearly half the spike-specific TCRs target unmutated variant regions.

Repertoires were generated with immunoSEQ multiplex PCR, while TCRdb's copy carries only in-frame clones and drops some. The sample records under 120,000 clones, around 90% being singletons. As to this clone: Its antigen is undetermined.

Germline assignment: CDR1 SGHTA and CDR2 FQGTGA. Trimming removed 5 bases at V and 7 bases at J, with 8 bases between. This CDR3 spans 12 amino acids. The chain carries TRBV7-3 and TRBJ2-2, with D perhaps matching TRBD1 (6 bases). Specimen: peripheral blood, collected on day 0 of AZD1222 vaccination. This clonotype originated in an adult in good health. The CDR3 bases are TGTGCCAGCAGCCCAGGGGTCGGGGAGCTGTTTTTT. This translates into CASSPGVGELFF.